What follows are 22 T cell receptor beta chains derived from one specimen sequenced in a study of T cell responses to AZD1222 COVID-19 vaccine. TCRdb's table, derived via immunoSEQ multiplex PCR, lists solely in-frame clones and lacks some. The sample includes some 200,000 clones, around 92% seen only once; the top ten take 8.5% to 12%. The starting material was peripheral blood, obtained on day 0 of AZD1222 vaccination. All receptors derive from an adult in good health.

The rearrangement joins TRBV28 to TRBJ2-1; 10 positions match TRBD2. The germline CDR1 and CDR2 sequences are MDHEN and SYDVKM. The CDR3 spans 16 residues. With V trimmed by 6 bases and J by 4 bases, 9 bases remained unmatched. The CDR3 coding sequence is TGTGCCAGCAGAAAAACCGGACTAGCGGTGTACAATGAGCAGTTCTTC. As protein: CASRKTGLAVYNEQFF.

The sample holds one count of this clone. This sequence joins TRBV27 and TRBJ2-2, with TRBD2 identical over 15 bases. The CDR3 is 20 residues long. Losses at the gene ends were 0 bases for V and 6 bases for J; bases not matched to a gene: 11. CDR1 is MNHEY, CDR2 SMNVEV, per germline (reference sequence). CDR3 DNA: TGTGCCAGCAGTTTATCACCAGGACTAGCGGGAGGGCCGGTCCCCGGGGAGCTGTTTTTT. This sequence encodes CASSLSPGLAGGPVPGELFF.

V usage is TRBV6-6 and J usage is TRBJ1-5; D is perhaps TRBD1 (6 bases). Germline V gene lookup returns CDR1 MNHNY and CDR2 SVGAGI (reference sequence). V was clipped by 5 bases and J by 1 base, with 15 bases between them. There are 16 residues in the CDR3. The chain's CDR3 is CASSPPTGLSNQPQHF. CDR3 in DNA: TGTGCCAGCAGTCCACCTACAGGGTTGAGCAATCAGCCCCAGCATTTT.

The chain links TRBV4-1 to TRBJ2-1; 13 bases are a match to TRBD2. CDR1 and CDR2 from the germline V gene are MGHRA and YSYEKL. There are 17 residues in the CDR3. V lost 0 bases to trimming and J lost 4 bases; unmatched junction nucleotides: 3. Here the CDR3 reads CASSQDRTSGGYNEQFF. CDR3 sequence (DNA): TGCGCCAGCAGCCAAGATCGGACTAGCGGGGGATACAATGAGCAGTTCTTC.

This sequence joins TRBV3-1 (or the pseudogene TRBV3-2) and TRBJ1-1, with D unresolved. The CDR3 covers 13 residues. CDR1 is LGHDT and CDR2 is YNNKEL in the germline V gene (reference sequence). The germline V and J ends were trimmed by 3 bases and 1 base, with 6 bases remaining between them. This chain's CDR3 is CASSHGPNTEAFF. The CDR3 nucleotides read TGTGCCAGCAGCCATGGACCGAACACTGAAGCTTTCTTT.

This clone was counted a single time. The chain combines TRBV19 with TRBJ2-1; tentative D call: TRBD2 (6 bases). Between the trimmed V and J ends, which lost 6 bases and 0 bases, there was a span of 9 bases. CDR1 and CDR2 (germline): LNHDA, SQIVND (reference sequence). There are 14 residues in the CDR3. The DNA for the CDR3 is TGTGCCAGTAGGGGACTCAGCTCCTACAATGAGCAGTTCTTC. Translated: CASRGLSSYNEQFF.

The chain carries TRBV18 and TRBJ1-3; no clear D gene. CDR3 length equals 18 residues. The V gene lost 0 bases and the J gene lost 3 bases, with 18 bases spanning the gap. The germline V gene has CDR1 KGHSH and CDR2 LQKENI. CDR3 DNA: TGTGCCAGCTCACCACCGTTGGCCAGGAGAATACGTGGAAACACCATATATTTT. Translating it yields CASSPPLARRIRGNTIYF.

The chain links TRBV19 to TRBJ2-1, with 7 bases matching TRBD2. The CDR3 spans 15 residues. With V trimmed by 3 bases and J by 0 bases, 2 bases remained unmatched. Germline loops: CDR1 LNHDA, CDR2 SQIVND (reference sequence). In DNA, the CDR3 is TGTGCCAGTAGTATCGGACTAGACTCCTACAATGAGCAGTTCTTC. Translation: CASSIGLDSYNEQFF.

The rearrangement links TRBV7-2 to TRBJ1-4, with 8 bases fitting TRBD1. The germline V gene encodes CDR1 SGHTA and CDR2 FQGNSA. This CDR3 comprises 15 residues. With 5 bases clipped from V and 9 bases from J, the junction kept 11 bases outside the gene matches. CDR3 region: CASSPGTGRVQKLFF. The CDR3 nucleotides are TGTGCCAGCAGCCCAGGGACAGGAAGGGTTCAAAAACTGTTTTTT.

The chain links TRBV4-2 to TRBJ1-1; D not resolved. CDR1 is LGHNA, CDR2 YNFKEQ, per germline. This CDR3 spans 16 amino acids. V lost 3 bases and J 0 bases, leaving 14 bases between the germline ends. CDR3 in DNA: TGTGCCAGCAGCCAGTTCCTGGGTCAGGTGAACACTGAAGCTTTCTTT. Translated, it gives CASSQFLGQVNTEAFF.

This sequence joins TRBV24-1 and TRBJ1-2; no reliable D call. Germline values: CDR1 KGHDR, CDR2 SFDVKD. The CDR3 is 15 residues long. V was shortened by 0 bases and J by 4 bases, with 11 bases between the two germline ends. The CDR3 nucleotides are TGTGCCACCAGTGATTTGACCGGGATCCTCTATGGCTACACCTTC. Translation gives CATSDLTGILYGYTF.

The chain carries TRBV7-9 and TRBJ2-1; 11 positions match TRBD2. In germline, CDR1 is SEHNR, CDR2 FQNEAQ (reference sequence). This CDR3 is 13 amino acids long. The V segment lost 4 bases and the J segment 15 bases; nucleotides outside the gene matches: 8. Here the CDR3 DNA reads TGTGCCAGCAGCTCCTTAGCGGGGGGGTCGTGGTTCTTC. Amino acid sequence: CASSSLAGGSWFF.

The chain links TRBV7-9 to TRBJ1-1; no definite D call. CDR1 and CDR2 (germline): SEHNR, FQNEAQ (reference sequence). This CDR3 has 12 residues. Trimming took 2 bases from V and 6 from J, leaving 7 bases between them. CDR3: CASSLPHPEAFF. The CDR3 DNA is TGTGCCAGCAGCTTACCCCATCCTGAAGCTTTCTTT.

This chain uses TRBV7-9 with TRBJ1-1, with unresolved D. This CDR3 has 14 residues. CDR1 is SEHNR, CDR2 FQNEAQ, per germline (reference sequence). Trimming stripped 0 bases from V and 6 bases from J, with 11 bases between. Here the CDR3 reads CASSLAVGKAEAFF. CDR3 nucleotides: TGTGCCAGCAGCTTAGCGGTGGGGAAGGCTGAAGCTTTCTTT.

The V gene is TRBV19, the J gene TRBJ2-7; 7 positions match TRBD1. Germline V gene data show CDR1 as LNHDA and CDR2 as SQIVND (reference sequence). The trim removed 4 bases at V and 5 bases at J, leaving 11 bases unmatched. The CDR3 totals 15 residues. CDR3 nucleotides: TGTGCCAGTAGTACACGACAGGGAATAGTCAACGAGCAGTACTTC. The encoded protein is CASSTRQGIVNEQYF. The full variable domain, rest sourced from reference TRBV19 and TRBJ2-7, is DGGITQSPKYLFRKEGQNVTLSCEQNLNHDAMYWYRQDPGQGLRLIYYSQIVNDFQKGDIAEGYSVSREKKESFPLTVTSAQKNPTAFYLCASSTRQGIVNEQYFGPGTRLTVT.

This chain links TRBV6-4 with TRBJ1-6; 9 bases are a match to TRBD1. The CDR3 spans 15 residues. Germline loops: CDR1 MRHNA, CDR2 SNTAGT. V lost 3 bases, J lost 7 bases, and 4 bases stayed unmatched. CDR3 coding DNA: TGTGCCAGCAGTGAACAGGGGGCTGGGAATTCACCCCTCCACTTT. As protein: CASSEQGAGNSPLHF.

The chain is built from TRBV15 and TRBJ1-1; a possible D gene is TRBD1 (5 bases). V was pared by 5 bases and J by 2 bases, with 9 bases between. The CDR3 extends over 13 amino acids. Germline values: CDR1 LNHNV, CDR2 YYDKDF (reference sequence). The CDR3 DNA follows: TGTGCCACCAGCTGGGACCCAAACACTGAAGCTTTCTTT. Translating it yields CATSWDPNTEAFF.

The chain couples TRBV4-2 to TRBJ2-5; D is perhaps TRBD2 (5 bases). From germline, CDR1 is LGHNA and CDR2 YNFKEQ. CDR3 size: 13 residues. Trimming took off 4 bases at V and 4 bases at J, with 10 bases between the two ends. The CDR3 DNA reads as TGTGCCAGCAGCCCAGGCGGGCCAGAGACCCAGTACTTC. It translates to CASSPGGPETQYF.

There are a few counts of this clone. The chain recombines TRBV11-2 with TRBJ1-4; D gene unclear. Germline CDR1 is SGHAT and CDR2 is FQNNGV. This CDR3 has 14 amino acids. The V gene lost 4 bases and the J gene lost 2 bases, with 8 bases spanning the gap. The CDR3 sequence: CASSWATTNEKLFF. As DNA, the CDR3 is TGTGCCAGCAGCTGGGCTACGACTAATGAAAAACTGTTTTTT.

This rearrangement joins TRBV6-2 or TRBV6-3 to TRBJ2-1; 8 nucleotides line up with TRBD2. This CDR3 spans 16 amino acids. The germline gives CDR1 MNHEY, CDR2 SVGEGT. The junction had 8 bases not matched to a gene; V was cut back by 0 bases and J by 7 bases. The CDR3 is CASSYSPGGLINEQFF. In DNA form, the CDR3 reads TGTGCCAGCAGTTACTCACCGGGGGGGCTAATAAATGAGCAGTTCTTC.

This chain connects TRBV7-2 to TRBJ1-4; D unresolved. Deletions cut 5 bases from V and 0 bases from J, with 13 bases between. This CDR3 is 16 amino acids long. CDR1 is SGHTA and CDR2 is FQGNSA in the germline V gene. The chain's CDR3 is CASSNGSVATNEKLFF. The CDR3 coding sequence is TGTGCCAGCAGCAACGGGTCCGTTGCAACTAATGAAAAACTGTTTTTT.

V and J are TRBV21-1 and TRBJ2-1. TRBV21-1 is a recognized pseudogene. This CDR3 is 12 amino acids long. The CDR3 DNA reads TGTGCCAGCAGCAAAGGAAACAATGAGCAGTTCTTC. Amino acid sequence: CASSKGNNEQFF.